This T cell receptor beta chain was recovered during a study of shared T cell receptors in the human thymus. The CDR3 runs to 17 residues. The germline CDR1 and CDR2 sequences are SGHNT and YYREEE (reference sequence). The junction had 14 bases not matched to a gene; V was cut back by 3 bases and J by 5 bases. Repertoires were generated with immunoSEQ multiplex PCR, while TCRdb's copy carries only in-frame clones and drops some. This sample carries hundreds of thousands of clones, around 89% of them seen once, and the ten largest clones take 0.0095% to 0.013%. This clone appeared once. These data also formed part of another study, on human thymus T cells.

This receptor was identified in a boy under two years old with a congenital heart defect. The specimen sequenced was thymocytes. This chain links TRBV5-4 with TRBJ2-1, with 7 bases lining up with TRBD1. The CDR3 protein is CASSSGREPQGNNEQFF. The CDR3 nucleotides are TGTGCCAGCAGCTCAGGCAGAGAACCACAGGGGAACAATGAGCAGTTCTTC.